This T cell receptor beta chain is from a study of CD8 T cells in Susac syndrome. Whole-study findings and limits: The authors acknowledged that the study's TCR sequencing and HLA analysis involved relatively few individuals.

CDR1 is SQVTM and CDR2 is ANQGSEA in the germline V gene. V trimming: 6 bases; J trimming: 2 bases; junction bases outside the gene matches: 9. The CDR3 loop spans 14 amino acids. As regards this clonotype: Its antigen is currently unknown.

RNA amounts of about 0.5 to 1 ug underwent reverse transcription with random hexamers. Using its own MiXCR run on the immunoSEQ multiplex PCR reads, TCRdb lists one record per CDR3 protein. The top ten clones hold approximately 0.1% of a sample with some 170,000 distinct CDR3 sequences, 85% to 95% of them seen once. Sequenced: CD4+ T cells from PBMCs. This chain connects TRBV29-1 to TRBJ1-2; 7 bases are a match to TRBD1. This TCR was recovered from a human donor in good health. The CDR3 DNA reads TGCAGCGTCCCGGTTCCACAGGGGAACTATGGCTACACCTTC. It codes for CSVPVPQGNYGYTF.